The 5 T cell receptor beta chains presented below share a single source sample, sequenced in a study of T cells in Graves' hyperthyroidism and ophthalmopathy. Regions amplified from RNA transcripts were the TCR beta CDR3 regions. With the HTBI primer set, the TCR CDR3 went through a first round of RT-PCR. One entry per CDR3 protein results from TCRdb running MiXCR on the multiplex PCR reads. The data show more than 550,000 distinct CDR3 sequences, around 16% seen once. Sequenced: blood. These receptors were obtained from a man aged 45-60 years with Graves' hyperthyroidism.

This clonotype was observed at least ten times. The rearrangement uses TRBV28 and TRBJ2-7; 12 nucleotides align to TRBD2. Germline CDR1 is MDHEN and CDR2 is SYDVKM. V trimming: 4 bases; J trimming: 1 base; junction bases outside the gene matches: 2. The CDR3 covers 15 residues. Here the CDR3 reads CASSWTSGTSYEQYF. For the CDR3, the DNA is TGTGCCAGCAGTTGGACTAGCGGGACATCCTACGAGCAGTACTTC.

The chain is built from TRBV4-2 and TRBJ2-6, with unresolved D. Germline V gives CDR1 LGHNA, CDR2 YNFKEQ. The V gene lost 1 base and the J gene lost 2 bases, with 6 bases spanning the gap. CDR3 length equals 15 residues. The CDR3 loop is CASSQVSAGANVLTF. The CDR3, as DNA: TGTGCCAGCAGCCAAGTGAGCGCTGGGGCCAACGTCCTGACTTTC.

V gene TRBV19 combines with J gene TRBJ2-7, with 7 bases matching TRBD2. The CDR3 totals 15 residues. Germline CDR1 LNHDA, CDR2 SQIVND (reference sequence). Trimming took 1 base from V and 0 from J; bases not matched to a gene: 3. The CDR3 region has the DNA TGTGCCAGTAGTATAGGCGGCGGGAGCTCCTACGAGCAGTACTTC. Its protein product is CASSIGGGSSYEQYF.

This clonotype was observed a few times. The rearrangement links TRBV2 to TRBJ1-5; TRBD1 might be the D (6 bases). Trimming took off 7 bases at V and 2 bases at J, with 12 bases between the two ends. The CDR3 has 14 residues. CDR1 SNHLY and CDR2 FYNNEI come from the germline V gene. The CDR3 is CASNGGLGNQPQHF. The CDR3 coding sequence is TGTGCCAGCAATGGGGGGCTAGGCAATCAGCCCCAGCATTTT. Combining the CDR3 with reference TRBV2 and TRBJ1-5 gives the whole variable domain EPEVTQTPSHQVTQMGQEVILRCVPISNHLYFYWYRQILGQKVEFLVSFYNNEISEKSEIFDDQFSVERPDGSNFTLKIRSTKLEDSAMYFCASNGGLGNQPQHFGDGTRLSIL.

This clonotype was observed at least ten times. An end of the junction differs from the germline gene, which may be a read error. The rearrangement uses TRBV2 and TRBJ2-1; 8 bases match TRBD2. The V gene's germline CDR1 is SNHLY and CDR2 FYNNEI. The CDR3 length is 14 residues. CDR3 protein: CASRIAGGGNEQSF. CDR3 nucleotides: TGTGCCAGCAGAATTGCGGGGGGTGGGAATGAGCAGTCCTTC.